The 14 T cell receptor beta chains below were found in one sample sequenced in a study of blood T cell repertoires in COVID-19. TCRdb's copy holds only in-frame clones and misses some; the assay was immunoSEQ multiplex PCR. The table records approximately 260,000 clones, 80% to 90% of them present only once. Material: peripheral blood. Receptor source: a woman between 70 and 85 years old with COVID-19, enrolled during active disease.

The chain has TRBV7-6 and TRBJ1-2; D is unresolved. Germline CDR1 SGHVS, CDR2 FNYEAQ. V lost 5 bases, J lost 7 bases, and 14 bases lay in between. The CDR3 is 13 residues long. CDR3 DNA sequence: TGTGCCAGCAGCCCAAGGTGGAGTTTTGGCTACACCTTC. Its translation is CASSPRWSFGYTF.

The CDR3 region is CASSRDRFFNYGYTF. The DNA of the CDR3 is TGTGCCAGCAGTAGAGACAGGTTCTTTAACTATGGCTACACCTTC. This chain joins TRBV6-6 and TRBJ1-2, with TRBD1 as a possible D gene (6 bases). V lost 5 bases and J 1 base, leaving 14 bases between the germline ends. The CDR3 totals 15 residues. Germline lookup yields CDR1 MNHNY and CDR2 SVGAGI (reference sequence).

This clone occurred once. The chain uses TRBV5-8 and TRBJ2-3; no clear D gene. Germline lookup yields CDR1 SGHTS and CDR2 YDEGEE. Trimming pared 0 bases from V and 2 bases from J, leaving 7 bases between. This CDR3 comprises 14 residues. The DNA of the CDR3 is TGTGCCAGCAGCTTGGTTCAGTACACAGATACGCAGTATTTT. Protein product: CASSLVQYTDTQYF.

This rearrangement joins TRBV5-4 to TRBJ2-1, with D perhaps TRBD1 (5 bases). V shed 0 bases and J shed 5 bases, with 9 bases lying between them. There are 14 residues in the CDR3. Germline CDR1 and CDR2: SGHNT and YYREEE (reference sequence). The CDR3 sequence is CASSLVQGHNEQFF. CDR3 DNA sequence: TGTGCCAGCAGCTTGGTTCAGGGTCACAATGAGCAGTTCTTC. Using reference TRBV5-4 and TRBJ2-1 for the parts outside the CDR3, the full variable domain is ETGVTQSPTHLIKTRGQQVTLRCSSQSGHNTVSWYQQALGQGPQFIFQYYREEENGRGNFPPRFSGLQFPNYSSELNVNALELDDSALYLCASSLVQGHNEQFFGPGTRLTVL.

The chain joins TRBV6-1 to TRBJ2-3; possible D gene TRBD1, 5 bases. This CDR3 comprises 14 residues. The germline V gene encodes CDR1 MNHNS and CDR2 SASEGT. Trimming removed 3 bases from V and 2 bases from J, with 9 bases in between. CDR3 nucleotide sequence: TGTGCCAGCAGTGACAGGGATACCACAGATACGCAGTATTTT. Translated, it gives CASSDRDTTDTQYF.

This clone is a singleton in its sample. The V call is TRBV10-2, the J call TRBJ2-1; 8 bases fit TRBD1. Trimming at V came to 3 bases and at J to 7 bases, leaving 8 bases not matched to a gene. The CDR3 has 15 residues. Germline V lookup: CDR1 WSHSY, CDR2 SAAADI. The CDR3 DNA follows: TGCGCCAGCAGTGAAGTCAGGACAGGGAGGAATGAGCAGTTCTTC. Its translation: CASSEVRTGRNEQFF.

This clone was seen a handful of times. The V and J genes are TRBV27 and TRBJ1-1; a possible D gene is TRBD1 (6 bases). The V gene lost 1 base and the J gene lost 5 bases, with 17 bases spanning the gap. The CDR3 consists of 16 residues. CDR1 is MNHEY, CDR2 SMNVEV, per germline (reference sequence). CDR3 in amino acids: CASSLLGTGLRTEAFF. For the CDR3, the DNA is TGTGCCAGCAGTTTATTAGGAACAGGGTTGAGAACTGAAGCTTTCTTT.

As concerns this clone: At the DNA level, this CDR3 is encoded by other sequences in the same sample as well. The rearrangement uses TRBV4-3 and TRBJ2-2; D might be TRBD1 (6 bases). The V end lost 2 bases, the J end lost 2 bases, and 9 bases lay between the germline ends. Germline CDR1 is LGHNA and CDR2 is YSLEER. The CDR3 runs 15 residues. CDR3 DNA sequence: TGCGCCAGCAGCCAACAGACAGGCAACACCGGGGAGCTGTTTTTT. The encoded protein is CASSQQTGNTGELFF.

The chain uses TRBV30 and TRBJ1-1; a weak D match, TRBD1 (6 bases). The germline V gene has CDR1 GTSNPN and CDR2 SVGIG (reference sequence). This CDR3 has 14 residues. V lost 4 bases to trimming and J lost 5 bases, with 17 bases between them. CDR3 sequence reads: CAWNPGDEGTEAFF. CDR3 DNA: TGTGCCTGGAACCCAGGGGACGAGGGAACTGAAGCTTTCTTT.

Regarding this clone: Sequence at one end of the junction differs from germline and may be a read error. The CDR3 coding sequence is TGTGCCAGCAGCCGGAGACAGGTTGCCCTAGACTCTGTAAACACCATATATTTT. It translates to CASSRRQVALDSVNTIYF. V gene TRBV3-1 (or the pseudogene TRBV3-2) combines with J gene TRBJ1-3; perhaps TRBD1 as D (6 bases). CDR3 length: 18 amino acids. In germline, CDR1 is LGHDT, CDR2 YNNKEL (reference sequence).

This chain connects TRBV24-1 to TRBJ2-7, with 9 bases aligning to TRBD1. Trimming removed 4 bases from V and 3 bases from J; junction bases left unmatched: 9. This CDR3 region has 16 residues. Germline V lookup: CDR1 KGHDR, CDR2 SFDVKD. The CDR3 bases are TGTGCCACCAGTGACCCAAAGACAGGGGGTCTCTACGAGCAGTACTTC. Its translation: CATSDPKTGGLYEQYF.

The chain carries TRBV28 and TRBJ2-7; D is perhaps TRBD2 (5 bases). The CDR3 loop spans 13 amino acids. V dropped 8 bases and J dropped 0 bases, with 11 bases sitting between them. The germline V gene encodes CDR1 MDHEN and CDR2 SYDVKM. In nucleotides, the CDR3 is TGTGCCAGCGGACGAGGGAACTCCTACGAGCAGTACTTC. It codes for CASGRGNSYEQYF.

The sample holds one count of this clone. The chain is built from TRBV10-2 and TRBJ2-4; the match to TRBD2 covers 9 bases. CDR3 size: 16 residues. Trimming cost V 6 bases and J 0 bases; bases outside gene matches: 6. CDR1 is WSHSY and CDR2 is SAAADI in the germline V gene. The CDR3 DNA reads as TGCGCCAGCAGAGAAGCGGGAGGTTTAGCCAAAAACATTCAGTACTTC. It is translated as CASREAGGLAKNIQYF.

This clone was found a few times. This chain connects TRBV21-1 to TRBJ2-2; no DNA check was done on the table's D call, TRBD2. TRBV21-1 is a pseudogene segment. The CDR3 loop spans 17 amino acids. The CDR3 sequence: CASSSAGGWSKAGELFF. Here the CDR3 DNA reads TGTGCCAGCAGCTCCGCGGGAGGTTGGAGTAAAGCCGGGGAGCTGTTTTTT.